The 32 T cell receptor beta chains reported below all come from one sample, sequenced in a study of shared clonotypes between healthy human individuals. Only in-frame clones appear in the TCRdb table, and some are missing; sequencing was by immunoSEQ multiplex PCR. The sample consists of about 1.1 million clones, 70% to 80% of them appearing once. Input material: memory CD4+ T cells from PBMCs. Subset indicated: CD45RA-negative fraction. The receptors originated from a man in his late teens or twenties in good health. Some clones in this sample may be carry-over from other donors' samples.

This clone was observed a few times. The V gene is TRBV7-3, the J gene TRBJ1-2; D is unclear. The length of the CDR3 is 16 residues. Germline CDR1 is SGHTA and CDR2 is FQGTGA. V dropped 1 base and J dropped 7 bases, with 19 bases sitting between them. The CDR3 coding sequence is TGTGCCAGCAGCTTAAGCCCGAAATCACCGGAGGGTGGCTACACCTTC. This encodes CASSLSPKSPEGGYTF.

Only one count was recorded for this clone. The chain is built from TRBV28 and TRBJ2-5; no clear D. This CDR3 is built from 12 residues. Germline V gene lookup returns CDR1 MDHEN and CDR2 SYDVKM. Deletions cut 5 bases from V and 2 bases from J, with 6 bases between. The chain's CDR3 is CASSGQQETQYF. CDR3 nucleotide sequence: TGTGCCAGCAGTGGGCAGCAAGAGACCCAGTACTTC.

This clone occurred once. The chain has TRBV19 and TRBJ2-1; 9 bases are shared with TRBD1. The CDR3 runs to 16 residues. CDR1 is LNHDA, CDR2 SQIVND, per germline (reference sequence). Trimming removed 4 bases from V and 3 bases from J; junction bases left unmatched: 7. The CDR3 reads CASSKTPGQGYNEQFF. As DNA, the CDR3 is TGTGCCAGTAGTAAGACCCCGGGACAGGGCTACAATGAGCAGTTCTTC.

This clone was seen just once. This sequence joins TRBV6-5 and TRBJ2-5; no clear D gene. Trimming removed 4 bases from V and 5 bases from J, with 5 bases in between. The CDR3 length is 11 residues. CDR1 is MNHEY and CDR2 is SVGAGI in the germline V gene. The CDR3 sequence is CASSSRETQYF. The CDR3 coding sequence is TGTGCCAGCAGTTCCCGGGAGACCCAGTACTTC.

Notes on this clone: The identical CDR3 is also encoded by other nucleotide sequences in the sample. The V and J genes are TRBV9 and TRBJ2-2; TRBD1 matches at 7 bases. After removal of 4 bases from V and 1 base from J, the junction contained 7 bases not matched to a gene. This CDR3 comprises 16 residues. Germline CDR1 SGDLS, CDR2 YYNGEE. CDR3 sequence reads: CASSPRGDRNTGELFF. DNA for the CDR3: TGTGCCAGCAGCCCTAGAGGGGACAGGAACACCGGGGAGCTGTTTTTT.

The chain uses TRBV19 and TRBJ2-1; perhaps TRBD1 as D (5 bases). V shed 1 base and J shed 6 bases, with 19 bases lying between them. The CDR3 is 17 amino acids. Per germline, CDR1 LNHDA and CDR2 SQIVND (reference sequence). CDR3 in DNA: TGTGCCAGTAGTATAGTTCCCCGGCAGGGTGGGTCCAATGAGCAGTTCTTC. Its translation is CASSIVPRQGGSNEQFF.

DNA for the CDR3: TGTGCCAGCTCACTCCGGGACAGGAGAACTAACACTGAAGCTTTCTTT. The encoded protein is CASSLRDRRTNTEAFF. This chain uses TRBV18 with TRBJ1-1; 8 bases align to TRBD1. The CDR3 covers 16 residues. With 4 bases clipped from V and 2 bases from J, the junction kept 9 bases outside the gene matches. Per the germline V gene, CDR1 is KGHSH and CDR2 is LQKENI.

The chain is built from TRBV15 and TRBJ2-3; D not resolved. The germline V and J ends were trimmed by 2 bases and 4 bases, with 1 base remaining between them. Germline loops: CDR1 LNHNV, CDR2 YYDKDF (reference sequence). This CDR3 contains 11 residues. Here the CDR3 reads CATSRSDTQYF. The DNA for the CDR3 is TGTGCCACCAGCAGATCAGATACGCAGTATTTT.

The chain combines TRBV11-2 with TRBJ1-2, with TRBD1 matching 10 bases. This CDR3 region has 15 residues. Trimming removed 5 bases from V and 2 bases from J; junction bases left unmatched: 5. The germline V gene has CDR1 SGHAT and CDR2 FQNNGV. The CDR3 loop reads CASSLPTGGNYGYTF. As DNA, the CDR3 is TGTGCCAGCAGCCTGCCGACAGGGGGCAACTATGGCTACACCTTC. Full variable domain (outside the CDR3, taken from reference TRBV11-2 and TRBJ1-2): EAGVAQSPRYKIIEKRQSVAFWCNPISGHATLYWYQQILGQGPKLLIQFQNNGVVDDSQLPKDRFSAERLKGVDSTLKIQPAKLEDSAVYLCASSLPTGGNYGYTFGSGTRLTVV.

This clone appeared a few times. This rearrangement joins TRBV2 to TRBJ1-5; TRBD1 might be the D (6 bases). Germline V gene lookup returns CDR1 SNHLY and CDR2 FYNNEI. CDR3 size: 14 residues. V was trimmed by 4 bases and J by 5 bases, leaving 12 bases between them. In nucleotides, the CDR3 is TGTGCCAGCAGTGGCAACAGGGCTTATCAGCCCCAGCATTTT. It translates to CASSGNRAYQPQHF.

This chain connects TRBV2 to TRBJ1-4; D remains ambiguous. The germline V gene encodes CDR1 SNHLY and CDR2 FYNNEI. V was pared by 6 bases and J by 8 bases, with 19 bases between. This CDR3 is built from 15 residues. CDR3 nucleotide sequence: TGTGCCAGCAGCTATACCCGGCCCCAAGCGGAAAAACTGTTTTTT. This sequence encodes CASSYTRPQAEKLFF.

Concerning this clone itself: The sample has other DNA sequences that encode this CDR3 too. The chain joins TRBV5-1 to TRBJ2-5; D may be TRBD2 (6 bases). V lost 0 bases to trimming and J lost 2 bases, with 8 bases between them. CDR3 length equals 14 residues. Germline lookup yields CDR1 SGHRS and CDR2 YFSETQ. The CDR3 nucleotides read TGCGCCAGCAGCTTGGAGGGGAGGCAAGAGACCCAGTACTTC. Its translation: CASSLEGRQETQYF.

This clone was detected only once. The V and J genes are TRBV28 and TRBJ2-7; 9 bases fit TRBD1. This CDR3 has 18 residues. J gave up 6 bases and V 4 bases, and 19 bases lay outside the gene matches. CDR1 and CDR2 (germline): MDHEN, SYDVKM. The CDR3 reads CASSSGQGSFRPRSEQYF. CDR3 coding DNA: TGTGCCAGCAGTTCGGGACAGGGATCTTTCAGGCCCAGGTCCGAGCAGTACTTC.

The chain combines TRBV2 with TRBJ2-3; either TRBD1 or TRBD2 may supply D (5 bases each). V was clipped by 6 bases and J by 5 bases, with 9 bases between them. Per the germline V gene, CDR1 is SNHLY and CDR2 is FYNNEI. The length of the CDR3 is 12 residues. CDR3 residues: CASRGELDTQYF. The CDR3 bases are TGTGCCAGCAGGGGGGAATTAGATACGCAGTATTTT.

The chain couples TRBV5-8 to TRBJ1-1; unclear D gene. The CDR3 loop spans 15 amino acids. V lost 2 bases and J lost 4, with 15 bases in between. Germline loops: CDR1 SGHTS, CDR2 YDEGEE. DNA for the CDR3: TGTGCCAGCAGCTTCGACCCTGGAGGAGGCACTGAAGCTTTCTTT. Its protein is CASSFDPGGGTEAFF.

The sample holds one count of this clone. CDR3 loop: CASSPDSLLGYTF. In nucleotides, the CDR3 is TGTGCCAGCTCGCCGGACAGCCTGTTAGGCTACACCTTC. The V gene is TRBV18, the J gene TRBJ1-2, with D possibly matching TRBD1 (6 bases). The CDR3 spans 13 residues. CDR1 and CDR2 (germline): KGHSH, LQKENI. V was clipped by 6 bases and J by 8 bases, with 16 bases between them.

The CDR3 bases are TGTGCCAGCAGCTTAGGGCCCGAGACCCAGTACTTC. Translating gives CASSLGPETQYF. This sequence joins TRBV7-6 and TRBJ2-5; D is undetermined. Looked up from germline, CDR1 is SGHVS and CDR2 is FNYEAQ. The V and J ends lost 1 base and 5 bases respectively, with 5 bases between them. This CDR3 region has 12 residues.

The CDR3, as DNA: TGTGCCAGCAGTGGGGACAGGGAGGTCACTGAAGCTTTCTTT. It specifies CASSGDREVTEAFF. This rearrangement joins TRBV2 to TRBJ1-1; 9 nucleotides line up with TRBD1. CDR1 is SNHLY, CDR2 FYNNEI, per germline. CDR3 length equals 14 residues. With V trimmed by 4 bases and J by 4 bases, 4 bases remained unmatched.

This sequence joins TRBV10-3 and TRBJ2-5; the match to TRBD1 covers 7 bases. CDR3 size: 15 residues. Germline CDR1 reads ENHRY; CDR2 reads SYGVKD. V shed 4 bases and J 1 base; nucleotides not matched to a gene: 6. CDR3 coding DNA: TGTGCCATCAGTGTGGGCAAGGGGGCCCAAGAGACCCAGTACTTC. Translation: CAISVGKGAQETQYF.

The chain has TRBV18 and TRBJ1-1, with a possible D match to TRBD1 (5 bases). V lost 3 bases to trimming and J lost 0 bases, with 14 bases between them. CDR3 size: 16 residues. CDR1 and CDR2 from the germline V gene are KGHSH and LQKENI. CDR3 coding DNA: TGTGCCAGCTCACCCAACGTAATAGGGGTGAACACTGAAGCTTTCTTT. This translates into CASSPNVIGVNTEAFF.

The chain recombines TRBV7-2 with TRBJ2-3, with D perhaps TRBD2 (7 bases). Germline CDR1 is SGHTA and CDR2 is FQGNSA. The CDR3 sequence is 15 residues long. Between the trimmed V and J ends, which lost 3 bases and 5 bases, there was a span of 15 bases. The CDR3, as DNA: TGTGCCAGCAGCTTCGAGGGGGGGCGCAGAGATACGCAGTATTTT. It specifies CASSFEGGRRDTQYF. Combining the CDR3 with reference TRBV7-2 and TRBJ2-3 gives the whole variable domain GAGVSQSPSNKVTEKGKDVELRCDPISGHTALYWYRQSLGQGLEFLIYFQGNSAPDKSGLPSDRFSAERTGGSVSTLTIQRTQQEDSAVYLCASSFEGGRRDTQYFGPGTRLTVL.

This clone turned up a few times. This rearrangement joins TRBV5-4 to TRBJ2-7, with 9 nucleotides matching TRBD1. V trimming: 3 bases; J trimming: 5 bases; junction bases outside the gene matches: 3. Germline CDR1 is SGHNT and CDR2 is YYREEE (reference sequence). The CDR3 contains 13 residues. The CDR3 here is CASSWWTGDEQYF. Here the CDR3 DNA reads TGTGCCAGCAGCTGGTGGACAGGGGACGAGCAGTACTTC.

V is TRBV28 and J is TRBJ2-1, with D possibly being TRBD1 or TRBD2 (5 bases each). Trimming removed 2 bases at V and 6 bases at J, with 11 bases between. The CDR3 runs 14 residues. In germline, CDR1 is MDHEN, CDR2 SYDVKM. The CDR3 DNA is TGTGCCAGCAGTTTAATGGGGGTCCTCAATGAGCAGTTCTTC. Protein sequence: CASSLMGVLNEQFF.

The chain joins TRBV5-1 to TRBJ1-2; D is ambiguous. The CDR3 is made up of 12 amino acids. Trimming took 5 bases from V and 2 from J, leaving 7 bases between them. The germline CDR1 and CDR2 sequences are SGHRS and YFSETQ. Here the CDR3 reads CASRVLNYGYTF. As DNA, the CDR3 is TGCGCCAGCAGGGTCCTCAACTATGGCTACACCTTC.

This clone was observed a handful of times. The chain recombines TRBV29-1 with TRBJ2-4; D remains ambiguous. The CDR3 extends over 13 amino acids. The germline CDR1 and CDR2 sequences are SQVTM and ANQGSEA. The ends were cut back, 6 bases at V and 7 bases at J, with 16 bases in the middle. This chain's CDR3 is CSVSPLNGNIQYF. In DNA, the CDR3 is TGCAGCGTCTCTCCCCTTAACGGGAACATTCAGTACTTC.

The chain employs TRBV7-2 and TRBJ1-1; D possibly corresponds to TRBD1 (5 bases). This CDR3 contains 15 residues. Trimming pared 5 bases from V and 1 base from J, leaving 14 bases between. Germline CDR1 and CDR2: SGHTA and FQGNSA. In DNA form, the CDR3 reads TGTGCCAGCAGCCCGGGGGGGTGGGGGAACACTGAAGCTTTCTTT. This gives the protein CASSPGGWGNTEAFF.

This clone has at least ten counts. The rearrangement links TRBV5-1 to TRBJ2-2; D might be TRBD1 (5 bases). CDR1 SGHRS and CDR2 YFSETQ come from the germline V gene. V lost 0 bases to trimming and J lost 4 bases, with 13 bases between them. The CDR3 sequence is 16 residues long. The CDR3 protein is CASSLEPQGSTGELFF. CDR3 nucleotide sequence: TGCGCCAGCAGCTTGGAACCTCAGGGATCCACCGGGGAGCTGTTTTTT.

Remarks on this clone: This same CDR3 is encoded by further DNA sequences in the sample. The genes are TRBV13 and TRBJ2-7; unclear D gene. The CDR3 has 14 residues. V was trimmed by 0 bases and J by 1 base, leaving 7 bases between them. The V gene's germline CDR1 is PRHDT and CDR2 FYEKMQ (reference sequence). Here the CDR3 DNA reads TGTGCCAGCAGCTTAGGAGGAAATTCCTACGAGCAGTACTTC. Amino acid sequence: CASSLGGNSYEQYF.

V gene TRBV4-3 combines with J gene TRBJ2-2; D unclear. The V and J ends lost 3 bases and 6 bases respectively, with 17 bases between them. CDR3 length: 16 amino acids. The germline gives CDR1 LGHNA, CDR2 YSLEER. The CDR3 DNA reads TGCGCCAGCAGCCACCATCTAGGAGAGTTTGCCGGGGAGCTGTTTTTT. This gives the protein CASSHHLGEFAGELFF.

V and J are TRBV19 and TRBJ1-1; D is unclear. Between the trimmed V and J ends, which lost 6 bases and 0 bases, there was a span of 8 bases. Germline CDR1 is LNHDA and CDR2 is SQIVND (reference sequence). The length of the CDR3 is 13 residues. CDR3: CASRLQMNTEAFF. CDR3 DNA: TGTGCCAGTAGACTACAGATGAACACTGAAGCTTTCTTT.

V usage is TRBV29-1 and J usage is TRBJ2-5; no clear D gene. V was pared by 4 bases and J by 1 base, with 10 bases between. Germline assignment: CDR1 SQVTM and CDR2 ANQGSEA. The CDR3 extends over 13 amino acids. The CDR3 bases are TGCAGCGTTGCGGCTCAGCCCCAAGAGACCCAGTACTTC. It specifies CSVAAQPQETQYF.

The V gene is TRBV7-9, the J gene TRBJ2-1, with 9 bases lining up with TRBD2. Unmatched junction bases numbered 8, after V lost 3 bases and J lost 2 bases. Per germline, CDR1 SEHNR and CDR2 FQNEAQ (reference sequence). The CDR3 has 17 residues. CDR3 coding DNA: TGTGCCAGCAGCTTCCAGTCTAGCGGGATCCCCTACAATGAGCAGTTCTTC. Residues: CASSFQSSGIPYNEQFF.